This T cell receptor beta chain is from a study of T cell repertoires in cytomegalovirus infection. Overall study: CMV infection together with matching HLA type was indicated by public TCR beta signatures. Study-wide points: Summed frequency of shared TCR beta families picked out CMV carriers who also had the relevant HLA. In two of eight donors, the top clonotype was HLA-C-restricted CMV-specific.

Germline loops: CDR1 SEHNR, CDR2 FQNEAQ (reference sequence). This CDR3 region has 14 residues. J was trimmed by 1 base and V by 5 bases; bases with no gene match: 4. MiXCR, run by TCRdb on the reads, gives a single entry per CDR3 protein. The sample holds about 740,000 distinct CDR3 sequences; about a third are singletons and the top ten take 2.8%. This clonotype was recorded many times. Antigen unknown. The clonotype comes from a human donor in good health (CMV status not recorded). Some clones in this sample may be carry-over from other donors' samples. The gene calls are TRBV7-9 and TRBJ1-1, with TRBD1 identical over 7 bases. Specimen: PBMCs. The CDR3 here is CASSLGTENTEAFF. The CDR3 DNA follows: TGTGCCAGCAGCCTGGGGACAGAGAACACTGAAGCTTTCTTT.